Listed here is a single T cell receptor beta chain. This sample is drawn from a study of blood T cell repertoires in COVID-19. Trimming cost V 4 bases and J 6 bases, with 19 bases left between them. The length of the CDR3 is 16 residues. CDR1 is MNHEY, CDR2 SVGAGI, per germline. Enrolled through a virtual design, the participants were between roughly 18 and 100 years of age and came from roughly 22 US areas. In the original processing: Scientists estimated how many nucleated cells there were by amplifying reference gene primers. TCRdb keeps only in-frame clones here, not all; method: immunoSEQ multiplex PCR. V and J calls and clone size are given by that table; D and trimming were obtained from the DNA. In the table there are a few hundred thousand clones, around 89% of which are singletons.

The clonotype comes from a woman in her 30s who had recovered from COVID-19. Sequencing input: PBMCs or T cells enriched from blood (not recorded which). V is TRBV6-5 and J is TRBJ2-1, with D perhaps matching TRBD2 (6 bases). The CDR3 sequence is CASSWLLKGGGNEQFF. Here the CDR3 DNA reads TGTGCCAGCAGTTGGCTTTTGAAGGGAGGAGGCAATGAGCAGTTCTTC.